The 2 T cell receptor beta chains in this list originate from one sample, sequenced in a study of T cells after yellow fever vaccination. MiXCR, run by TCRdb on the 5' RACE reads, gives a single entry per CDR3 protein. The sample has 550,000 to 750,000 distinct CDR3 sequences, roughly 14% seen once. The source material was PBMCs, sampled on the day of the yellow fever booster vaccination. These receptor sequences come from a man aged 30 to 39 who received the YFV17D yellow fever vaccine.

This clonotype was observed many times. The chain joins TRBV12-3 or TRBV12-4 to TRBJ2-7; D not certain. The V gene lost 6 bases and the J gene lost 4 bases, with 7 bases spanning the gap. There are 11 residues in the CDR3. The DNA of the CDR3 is TGTGCCAGCAGCTTCGGGTACGAGCAGTACTTC. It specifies CASSFGYEQYF.

CDR3 in amino acids: CASSLREYHVGTDTQYF. DNA for the CDR3: TGTGCCAGCAGTTTACGGGAATACCATGTGGGCACAGATACGCAGTATTTT. V gene TRBV27 combines with J gene TRBJ2-3, with a possible D match to TRBD2 (5 bases). CDR3 length equals 17 residues. V lost 2 bases and J lost 1, with 16 bases in between. Per the germline V gene, CDR1 is MNHEY and CDR2 is SMNVEV (reference sequence).